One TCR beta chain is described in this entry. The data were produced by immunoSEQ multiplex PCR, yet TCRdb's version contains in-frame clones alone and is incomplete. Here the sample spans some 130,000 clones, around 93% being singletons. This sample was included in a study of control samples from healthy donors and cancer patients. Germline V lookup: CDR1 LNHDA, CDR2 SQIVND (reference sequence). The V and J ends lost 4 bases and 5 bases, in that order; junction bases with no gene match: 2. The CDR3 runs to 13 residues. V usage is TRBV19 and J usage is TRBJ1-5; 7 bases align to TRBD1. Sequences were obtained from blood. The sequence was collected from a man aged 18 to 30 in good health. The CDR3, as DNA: TGTGCCAGTAGTAAAACAGGGGATCAGCCCCAGCATTTT. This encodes CASSKTGDQPQHF. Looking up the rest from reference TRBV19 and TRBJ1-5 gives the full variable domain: DGGITQSPKYLFRKEGQNVTLSCEQNLNHDAMYWYRQDPGQGLRLIYYSQIVNDFQKGDIAEGYSVSREKKESFPLTVTSAQKNPTAFYLCASSKTGDQPQHFGDGTRLSIL.